The 14 T cell receptor beta chains below were found in one sample sequenced in a study of blood T cells in healthy people across ages. Using a J-beta primer mix together with a sample-barcoded 5' primer, a second PCR was run for about 6 to 12 cycles. TCRdb re-called the 5' RACE reads through MiXCR, storing one row per CDR3 protein. Here the sample spans hundreds of thousands of distinct CDR3 sequences, about 37% being singletons. Sequenced: blood. Receptors originate from a man between 18 and 35 years old in good health.

The chain recombines TRBV28 with TRBJ2-6; weak D call: TRBD1 (6 bases). CDR1 is MDHEN and CDR2 is SYDVKM in the germline V gene. V was trimmed by 7 bases and J by 0 bases, leaving 22 bases between them. This CDR3 has 19 residues. The CDR3 loop reads CASTTGQRFARSGANVLTF. The CDR3, as DNA: TGTGCCAGCACCACCGGACAGAGATTCGCCCGCTCTGGGGCCAACGTCCTGACTTTC. Filled out from reference TRBV28 and TRBJ2-6, the complete variable domain reads DVKVTQSSRYLVKRTGEKVFLECVQDMDHENMFWYRQDPGLGLRLIYFSYDVKMKEKGDIPEGYSVSREKKERFSLILESASTNQTSMYLCASTTGQRFARSGANVLTFGAGSRLTVL.

This chain connects TRBV12-3 or TRBV12-4 to TRBJ2-1; perhaps TRBD1 as D (6 bases). Trimming cost V 3 bases and J 13 bases, with 19 bases left between them. The CDR3 is 14 amino acids. CDR3 coding DNA: TGTGCCAGCAGTTTGAACAGGGCAAAAGAGACCCAGTTCTTC. As protein: CASSLNRAKETQFF.

The chain is built from TRBV5-1 and TRBJ1-2, with unresolved D. Per the germline V gene, CDR1 is SGHRS and CDR2 is YFSETQ. V gave up 0 bases and J gave up 7 bases, with 13 bases separating them. This CDR3 has 14 residues. CDR3 bases: TGCGCCAGCAGCTTGGCGGAGGAAGACGGTGGCTACACCTTC. Protein sequence: CASSLAEEDGGYTF.

The V gene is TRBV7-2, the J gene TRBJ1-5; no definite D call. CDR3 length equals 16 residues. Germline lookup yields CDR1 SGHTA and CDR2 FQGNSA. V lost 5 bases to trimming and J lost 3 bases, with 17 bases between them. Here the CDR3 reads CASSPGMTPYNQPQHF. CDR3 sequence (DNA): TGTGCCAGCAGCCCCGGAATGACCCCCTACAATCAGCCCCAGCATTTT.

The chain carries TRBV5-1 and TRBJ2-2, with D uncertain. V shed 1 base and J shed 4 bases, with 14 bases lying between them. Germline V CDR1 and CDR2: SGHRS, YFSETQ. CDR3 length equals 16 residues. The CDR3 loop reads CASSLYSTLGTGELFF. Written as DNA, the CDR3 is TGCGCCAGCAGCTTGTACAGTACCCTGGGCACCGGGGAGCTGTTTTTT.

In this sample, this clonotype turned up many times. The rearrangement links TRBV12-3 or TRBV12-4 to TRBJ2-7, with D possibly TRBD2 on 6 matching bases. The CDR3 has 13 residues. Trimming removed 1 base from V and 4 bases from J, with 8 bases in between. The CDR3 nucleotides read TGTGCCAGCAGTTTAGGGAGGGCGTACGAGCAGTACTTC. Translated: CASSLGRAYEQYF.

The chain carries TRBV24-1 and TRBJ2-5; TRBD1 agrees at 7 bases. The CDR3 contains 19 residues. Unmatched junction bases numbered 25, after V lost 2 bases and J lost 11 bases. Germline V gene sequence: CDR1 KGHDR, CDR2 SFDVKD. CDR3 in amino acids: CATSDSTGIWGENYNEQYF. In DNA form, the CDR3 reads TGTGCCACCAGTGATTCGACAGGGATTTGGGGCGAAAACTACAATGAGCAGTACTTC.

This clonotype was detected many times. This rearrangement joins TRBV6-2 or TRBV6-3 to TRBJ2-5; D may be TRBD1 (6 bases). Germline CDR1 and CDR2: MNHEY and SVGEGT. V was pared by 3 bases and J by 5 bases, with 16 bases between. The CDR3 length is 15 residues. The CDR3 DNA follows: TGTGCCAGCAGTTATTTCGACAGGATCGTTGAGACCCAGTACTTC. Protein product: CASSYFDRIVETQYF.

This clonotype was counted at least ten times. The genes are TRBV7-2 and TRBJ2-7; 10 nucleotides align to TRBD1. V dropped 4 bases and J dropped 3; count of bases not matched to a gene: 3. Germline values: CDR1 SGHTA, CDR2 FQGNSA. The length of the CDR3 is 14 residues. The chain's CDR3 is CASSWDRGGYEQYF. The DNA of the CDR3 is TGTGCCAGCAGCTGGGACAGGGGAGGCTACGAGCAGTACTTC.

This clonotype appeared many times. This chain links TRBV10-3 with TRBJ2-3, with TRBD1 as a possible D gene (6 bases). The germline V gene has CDR1 ENHRY and CDR2 SYGVKD. V lost 4 bases and J lost 2, with 16 bases in between. CDR3 length: 16 residues. CDR3 loop: CAISGMGQGYTDTQYF. The CDR3 DNA sequence: TGTGCCATCAGTGGGATGGGGCAGGGGTACACAGATACGCAGTATTTT.

This clonotype has only a few counts. CDR3 sequence: CASSLDITDTQYF. The CDR3 DNA follows: TGCGCCAGCAGCTTGGATATCACCGATACGCAGTATTTT. V gene TRBV5-1 combines with J gene TRBJ2-3, with D unresolved. The CDR3 is 13 residues long. Trimming left V 0 bases short and J 6 bases short, with 8 bases between. CDR1 SGHRS and CDR2 YFSETQ come from the germline V gene. Full variable domain (missing parts from reference TRBV5-1 and TRBJ2-3): KAGVTQTPRYLIKTRGQQVTLSCSPISGHRSVSWYQQTPGQGLQFLFEYFSETQRNKGNFPGRFSGRQFSNSRSEMNVSTLELGDSALYLCASSLDITDTQYFGPGTRLTVL.

This clonotype occurred many times. The genes are TRBV12-3 or TRBV12-4 and TRBJ2-7; TRBD1 aligns across 7 bases. The junction had 7 bases not matched to a gene; V was cut back by 3 bases and J by 5 bases. CDR3 length equals 14 residues. Written as DNA, the CDR3 is TGTGCCAGCAGTTTCCTGACAGGGCAAAACGAGCAGTACTTC. As protein: CASSFLTGQNEQYF.

V and J are TRBV4-1 and TRBJ2-1, with 8 bases that match TRBD2. CDR1 and CDR2 (germline): MGHRA, YSYEKL. With 2 bases clipped from V and 10 bases from J, the junction kept 7 bases outside the gene matches. There are 14 residues in the CDR3. CDR3 bases: TGCGCCAGCAGCCAATCTGGCGGGGGGAGGGAGCAGTTCTTC. This encodes CASSQSGGGREQFF.

The chain joins TRBV20-1 to TRBJ2-1; 8 nucleotides line up with TRBD2. Trimming removed 3 bases from V and 0 bases from J; junction bases left unmatched: 7. The CDR3 is made up of 16 amino acids. The V gene's germline CDR1 is DFQATT and CDR2 SNEGSKA (reference sequence). The CDR3: CSARRGGGRSYNEQFF. The CDR3 nucleotides read TGCAGTGCTAGGAGGGGCGGGGGGCGCTCCTACAATGAGCAGTTCTTC.